This TCR beta chain was sequenced in a study of neoadjuvant anti-PD-1 for oral cavity cancer. In the study overall: Non-progressing patients received a fourth nivolumab dose near day 43, then surgery on days 50-56. The study, taken as a whole, reports: Pretreatment Treg/Th17 ratio correlated inversely with post-treatment tumor clonality.

Turning to this clone: Its antigen remains unknown. A junction end diverges from the germline sequence, so it may reflect a read error.

Patients were newly diagnosed with stage II-IVA oral cavity squamous cell carcinoma without prior systemic or radiation treatment. Survey sequencing of tumors mostly used roughly 4.8 ug DNA, two replicates. TCRdb's table, derived via immunoSEQ multiplex PCR, lists solely in-frame clones and lacks some. Among approximately 7,600 clones listed, around 50% were seen once. Germline V gene sequence: CDR1 SGHRS, CDR2 YFSETQ. CDR3 size: 14 residues. The sequence derives from a person aged 40 to 85 with oral cavity squamous cell carcinoma. The V call is TRBV5-1, the J call TRBJ1-2; 8 bases match TRBD1. This material consisted of tumor tissue, taken before nivolumab (anti-PD-1) treatment. The CDR3: CASSLGDRRLGYTF. CDR3 nucleotides: TGTGCCAGCAGCTTGGGGGACAGGCGCCTTGGCTACACCTTC.